This T cell receptor beta chain originates from a study of OX40 agonist ivuxolimab in advanced cancers. Study context: The study treated patients with ivuxolimab, an agonistic anti-OX40 (CD134) antibody. Patients receiving dose escalation had hepatocellular carcinoma, melanoma, renal cell or head and neck cancer. Study-level findings and limits: CD8+ T cells were the subset that, on average, had more expanded clones than CD4+. Partial responders treated at 0.1-3.0 mg/kg exhibited clonal expansion among the lowest measured.

On this clone itself: What it binds is not known.

Repertoires were generated with immunoSEQ multiplex PCR, while TCRdb's copy carries only in-frame clones and drops some. Of roughly 55,000 clones listed, 70% to 90% are singletons. J lost 3 bases, V lost 1 base, and 9 bases had no gene match. This CDR3 comprises 17 residues. Germline V gene data show CDR1 as SGHDT and CDR2 as YYEEEE. The sequence derives from an adult with an advanced solid tumor such as melanoma, head and neck, liver or kidney cancer. V and J are TRBV5-6 and TRBJ2-2; 7 nucleotides align to TRBD2. The sample here was CD4+ or CD8+ T cells sorted from blood, taken in a trial of the OX40 agonist ivuxolimab. In DNA, the CDR3 is TGTGCCAGCAGCTTGTTGGGAGGGGCAGACTACACCGGGGAGCTGTTTTTT. Its translation is CASSLLGGADYTGELFF.